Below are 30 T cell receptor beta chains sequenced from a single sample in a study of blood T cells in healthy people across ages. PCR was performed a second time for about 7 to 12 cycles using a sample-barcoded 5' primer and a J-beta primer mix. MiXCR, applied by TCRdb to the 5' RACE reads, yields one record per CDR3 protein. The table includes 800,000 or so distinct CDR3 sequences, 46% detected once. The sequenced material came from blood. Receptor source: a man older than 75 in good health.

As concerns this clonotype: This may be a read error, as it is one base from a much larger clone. In DNA, the CDR3 is TGCGTCAGCAGCCCCCGGACTAACCACTACGAGCAGTACTTC. Protein product: CVSSPRTNHYEQYF. The rearrangement links TRBV5-1 to TRBJ2-1, with a tentative D call TRBD2 (6 bases). The J call may not be correct, given that the DNA end is closer to TRBJ2-7. There are 14 residues in the CDR3. Germline V CDR1 and CDR2: SGHRS, YFSETQ.

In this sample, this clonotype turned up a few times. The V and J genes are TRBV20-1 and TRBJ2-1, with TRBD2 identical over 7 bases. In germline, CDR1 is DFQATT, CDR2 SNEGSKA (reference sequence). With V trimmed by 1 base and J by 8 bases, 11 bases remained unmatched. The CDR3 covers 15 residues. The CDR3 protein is CSARAHSGLGDEQFF. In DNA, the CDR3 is TGCAGTGCTAGAGCCCATAGCGGGCTTGGGGATGAGCAGTTCTTC.

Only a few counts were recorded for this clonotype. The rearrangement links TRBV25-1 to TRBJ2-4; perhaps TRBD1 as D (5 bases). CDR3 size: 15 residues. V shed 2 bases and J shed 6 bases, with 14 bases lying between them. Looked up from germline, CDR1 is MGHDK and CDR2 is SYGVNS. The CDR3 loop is CASSELQDGLNIQYF. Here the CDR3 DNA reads TGTGCCAGCAGTGAACTACAGGACGGCTTAAACATTCAGTACTTC.

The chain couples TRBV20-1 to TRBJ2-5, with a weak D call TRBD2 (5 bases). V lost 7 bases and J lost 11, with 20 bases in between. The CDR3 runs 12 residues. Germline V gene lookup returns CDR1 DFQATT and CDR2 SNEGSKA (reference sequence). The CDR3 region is CSGTEGPVGQYF. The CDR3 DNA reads TGCAGTGGTACAGAGGGCCCGGTAGGGCAGTACTTC.

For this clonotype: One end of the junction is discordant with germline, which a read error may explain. CDR3 sequence (DNA): TGTGCCAGCAGCTTGAAGCGGTTTGCGGACCAAGGGACCCAGTACTTC. Translation: CASSLKRFADQGTQYF. The chain has TRBV5-5 and TRBJ2-4; D may be TRBD2 (5 bases). The J call may be in error: the DNA end matches TRBJ2-5 better. Per the germline V gene, CDR1 is SGHKS and CDR2 is YYEKEE (reference sequence). This CDR3 region has 16 residues.

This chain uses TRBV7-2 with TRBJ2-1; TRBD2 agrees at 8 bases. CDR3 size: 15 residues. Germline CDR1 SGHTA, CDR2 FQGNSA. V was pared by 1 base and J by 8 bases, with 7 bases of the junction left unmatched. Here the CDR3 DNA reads TGTGCCAGCAGCTTAGATGGTCGGGAGGGCGATGAGCAGTTCTTC. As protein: CASSLDGREGDEQFF.

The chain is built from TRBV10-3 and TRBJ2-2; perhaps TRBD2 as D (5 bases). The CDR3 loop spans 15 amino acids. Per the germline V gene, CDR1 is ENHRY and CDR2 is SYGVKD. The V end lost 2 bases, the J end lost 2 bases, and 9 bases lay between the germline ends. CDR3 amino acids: CAISEGSGNTGELFF. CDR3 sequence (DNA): TGTGCCATCAGTGAGGGGTCGGGAAACACCGGGGAGCTGTTTTTT.

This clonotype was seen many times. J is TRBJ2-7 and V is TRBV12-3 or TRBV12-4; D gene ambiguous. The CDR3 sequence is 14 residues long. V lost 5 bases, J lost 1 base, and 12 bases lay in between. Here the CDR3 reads CASSPMKPSYEQYF. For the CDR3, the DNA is TGTGCCAGCAGTCCCATGAAACCTTCCTACGAGCAGTACTTC.

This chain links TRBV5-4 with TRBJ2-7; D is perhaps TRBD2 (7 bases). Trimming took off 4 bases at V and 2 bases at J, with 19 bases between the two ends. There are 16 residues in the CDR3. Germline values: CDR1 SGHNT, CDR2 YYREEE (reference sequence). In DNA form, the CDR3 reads TGTGCCAGCAGCACGGGGGGCACCCTAACCCCCTACGAGCAGTACTTC. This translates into CASSTGGTLTPYEQYF.

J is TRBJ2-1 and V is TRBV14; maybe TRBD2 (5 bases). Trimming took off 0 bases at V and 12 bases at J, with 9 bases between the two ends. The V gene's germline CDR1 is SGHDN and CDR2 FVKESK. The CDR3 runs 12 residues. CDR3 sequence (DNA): TGTGCCAGCAGCCAAGACGGACTTGTGCAGTTCTTC. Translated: CASSQDGLVQFF.

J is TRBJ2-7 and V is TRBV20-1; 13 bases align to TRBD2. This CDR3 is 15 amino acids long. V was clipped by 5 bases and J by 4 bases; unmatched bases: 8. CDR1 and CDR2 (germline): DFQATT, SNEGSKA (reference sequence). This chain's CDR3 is CSADGLAGELYEQYF. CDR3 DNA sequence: TGCAGTGCTGACGGACTAGCGGGAGAATTATACGAGCAGTACTTC.

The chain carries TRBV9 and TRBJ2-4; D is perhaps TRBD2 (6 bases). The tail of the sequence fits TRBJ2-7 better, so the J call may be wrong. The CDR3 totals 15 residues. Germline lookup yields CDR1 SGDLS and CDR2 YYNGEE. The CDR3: CASSAITGLGTEQYF. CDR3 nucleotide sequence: TGTGCCAGCAGCGCTATCACGGGACTCGGTACCGAGCAGTACTTC.

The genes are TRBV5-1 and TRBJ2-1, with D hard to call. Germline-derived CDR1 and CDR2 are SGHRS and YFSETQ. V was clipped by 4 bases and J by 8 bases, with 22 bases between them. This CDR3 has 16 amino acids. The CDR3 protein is CASSPGESWPQYEQFF. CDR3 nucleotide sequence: TGCGCCAGCAGCCCGGGTGAGAGCTGGCCTCAATATGAGCAGTTCTTC.

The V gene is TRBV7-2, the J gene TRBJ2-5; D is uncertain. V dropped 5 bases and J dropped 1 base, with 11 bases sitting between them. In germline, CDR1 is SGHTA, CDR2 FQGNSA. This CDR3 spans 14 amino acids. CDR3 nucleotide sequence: TGTGCCAGCAGCCCTCCAGTGGTCCAAGAGACCCAGTACTTC. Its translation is CASSPPVVQETQYF.

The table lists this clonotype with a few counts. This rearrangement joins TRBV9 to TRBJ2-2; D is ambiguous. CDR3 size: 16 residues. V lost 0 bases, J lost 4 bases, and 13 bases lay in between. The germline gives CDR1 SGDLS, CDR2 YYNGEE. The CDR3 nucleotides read TGTGCCAGCAGCGTAGGTTCAAGACCAACCACCGGGGAGCTGTTTTTT. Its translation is CASSVGSRPTTGELFF.

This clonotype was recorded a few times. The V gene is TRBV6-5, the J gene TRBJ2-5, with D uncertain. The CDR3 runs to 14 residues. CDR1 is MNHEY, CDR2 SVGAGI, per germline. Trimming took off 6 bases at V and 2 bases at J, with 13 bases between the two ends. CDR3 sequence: CASSRSTAQETQYF. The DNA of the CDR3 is TGTGCCAGCAGCCGAAGTACAGCACAAGAGACCCAGTACTTC.

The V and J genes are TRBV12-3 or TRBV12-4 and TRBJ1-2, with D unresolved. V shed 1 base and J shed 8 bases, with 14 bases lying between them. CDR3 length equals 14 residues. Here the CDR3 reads CASSLGGATGGYTF. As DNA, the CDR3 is TGTGCCAGCAGTTTAGGGGGAGCAACTGGCGGCTACACCTTC.

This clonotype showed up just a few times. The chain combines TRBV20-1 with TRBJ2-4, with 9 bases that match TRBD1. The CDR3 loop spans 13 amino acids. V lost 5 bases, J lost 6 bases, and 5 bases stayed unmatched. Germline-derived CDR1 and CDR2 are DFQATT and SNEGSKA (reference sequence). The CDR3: CSAARTGANIQYF. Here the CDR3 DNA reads TGCAGTGCTGCCCGGACAGGGGCAAACATTCAGTACTTC.

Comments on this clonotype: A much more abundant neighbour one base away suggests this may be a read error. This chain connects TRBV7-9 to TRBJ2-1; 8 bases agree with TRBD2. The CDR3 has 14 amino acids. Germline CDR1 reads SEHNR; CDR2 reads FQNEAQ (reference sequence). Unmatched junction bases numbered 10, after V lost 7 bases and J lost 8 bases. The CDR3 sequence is CASNPREAGDEQFF. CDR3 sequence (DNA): TGTGCCAGCAACCCCCGGGAAGCGGGGGATGAGCAGTTCTTC.

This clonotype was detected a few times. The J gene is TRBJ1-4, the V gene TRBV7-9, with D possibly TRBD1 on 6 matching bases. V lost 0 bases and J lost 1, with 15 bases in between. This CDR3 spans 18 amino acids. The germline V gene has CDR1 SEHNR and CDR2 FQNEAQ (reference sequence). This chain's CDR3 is CASSLAGLQGRTNEKLFF. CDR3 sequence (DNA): TGTGCCAGCAGCTTAGCGGGATTACAGGGCCGAACTAATGAAAAACTGTTTTTT.

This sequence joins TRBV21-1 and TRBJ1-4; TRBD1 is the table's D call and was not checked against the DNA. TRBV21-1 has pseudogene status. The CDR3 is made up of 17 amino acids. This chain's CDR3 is CASSKGSGGTGPEKLFF. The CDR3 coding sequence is TGTGCCAGCAGCAAAGGGTCGGGCGGAACAGGACCTGAAAAACTGTTTTTT.

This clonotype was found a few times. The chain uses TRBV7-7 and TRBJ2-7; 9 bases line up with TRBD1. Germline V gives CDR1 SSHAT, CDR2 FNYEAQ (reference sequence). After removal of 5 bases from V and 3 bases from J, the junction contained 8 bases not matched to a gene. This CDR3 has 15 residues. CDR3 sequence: CASSQSPGQGYEQYF. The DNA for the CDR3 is TGTGCCAGCAGCCAATCCCCGGGACAGGGCTACGAGCAGTACTTC.

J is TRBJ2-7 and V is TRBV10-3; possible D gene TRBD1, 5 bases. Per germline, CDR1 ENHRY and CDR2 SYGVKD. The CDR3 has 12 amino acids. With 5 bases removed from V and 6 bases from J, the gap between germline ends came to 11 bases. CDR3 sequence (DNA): TGTGCCATCAGTATAGAAGGGGCCGAGCAGTACTTC. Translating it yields CAISIEGAEQYF.

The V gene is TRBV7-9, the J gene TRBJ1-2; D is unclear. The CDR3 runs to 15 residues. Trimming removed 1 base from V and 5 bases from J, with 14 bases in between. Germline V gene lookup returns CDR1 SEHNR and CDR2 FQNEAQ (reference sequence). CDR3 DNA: TGTGCCAGCAGCTTAGGAGCGGATAACGGGTATGGCTACACCTTC. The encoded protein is CASSLGADNGYGYTF.

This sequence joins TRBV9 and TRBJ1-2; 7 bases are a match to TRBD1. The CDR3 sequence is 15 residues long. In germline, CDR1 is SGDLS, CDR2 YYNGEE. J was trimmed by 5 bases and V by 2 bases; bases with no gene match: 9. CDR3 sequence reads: CASSVNDRDVYGYTF. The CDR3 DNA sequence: TGTGCCAGCAGCGTTAACGACAGGGATGTTTATGGCTACACCTTC.

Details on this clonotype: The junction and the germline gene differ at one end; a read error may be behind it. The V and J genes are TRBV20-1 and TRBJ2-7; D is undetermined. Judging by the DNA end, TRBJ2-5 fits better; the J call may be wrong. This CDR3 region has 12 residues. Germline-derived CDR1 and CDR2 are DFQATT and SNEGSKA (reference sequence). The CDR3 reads CGAIMGKETQYF. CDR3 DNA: TGCGGTGCTATAATGGGAAAAGAGACCCAGTACTTC.

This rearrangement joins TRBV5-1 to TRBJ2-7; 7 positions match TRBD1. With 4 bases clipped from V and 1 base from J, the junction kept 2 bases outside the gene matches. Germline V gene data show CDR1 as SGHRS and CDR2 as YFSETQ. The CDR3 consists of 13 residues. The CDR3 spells CASSPDRSYEQYF. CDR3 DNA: TGCGCCAGCAGCCCGGACAGGTCCTACGAGCAGTACTTC.

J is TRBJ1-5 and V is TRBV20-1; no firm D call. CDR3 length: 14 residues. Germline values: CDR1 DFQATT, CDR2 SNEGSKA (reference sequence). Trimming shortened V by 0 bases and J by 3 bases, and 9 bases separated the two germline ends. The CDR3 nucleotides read TGCAGTGCTAGAGATAGGAGGTACAATCAGCCCCAGCATTTT. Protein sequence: CSARDRRYNQPQHF.

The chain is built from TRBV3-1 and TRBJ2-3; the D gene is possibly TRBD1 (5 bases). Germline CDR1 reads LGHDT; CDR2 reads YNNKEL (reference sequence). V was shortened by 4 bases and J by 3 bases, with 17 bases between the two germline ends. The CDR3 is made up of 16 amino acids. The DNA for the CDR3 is TGTGCCAGCAGCCGCAGACAGTCACAGGCGACAGATACGCAGTATTTT. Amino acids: CASSRRQSQATDTQYF.

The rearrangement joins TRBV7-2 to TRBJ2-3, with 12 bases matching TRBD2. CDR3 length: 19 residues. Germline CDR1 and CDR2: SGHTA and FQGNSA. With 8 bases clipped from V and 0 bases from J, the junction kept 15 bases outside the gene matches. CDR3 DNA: TGTGCCAGCCAAAGAGGGGCTAGCGGGGGGGGTCCTAGCACAGATACGCAGTATTTT. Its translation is CASQRGASGGGPSTDTQYF. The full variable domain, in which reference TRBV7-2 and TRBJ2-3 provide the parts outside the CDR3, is GAGVSQSPSNKVTEKGKDVELRCDPISGHTALYWYRQSLGQGLEFLIYFQGNSAPDKSGLPSDRFSAERTGGSVSTLTIQRTQQEDSAVYLCASQRGASGGGPSTDTQYFGPGTRLTVL.